This T cell receptor (beta chain) appears in the sequencing data of a study of immune characteristics of hereditary and idiopathic chronic pancreatitis. Study-level findings and limits: Controls had less diverse, more clonal TCRbeta repertoires than both pancreatitis groups. Patients with more severe chronic pancreatitis had more productive TCR rearrangements.

Total pancreatectomy with islet autotransplantation was the source of the chronic pancreatitis pancreas tissue. As regards this clone: The antigen remains undetermined.

The CDR3 length is 17 residues. Germline values: CDR1 SGHTS, CDR2 YDEGEE. The junction had 9 bases not matched to a gene; V was cut back by 2 bases and J by 4 bases. Data came from immunoSEQ multiplex PCR; TCRdb stores just in-frame clones and leaves some out. The sample carries roughly 9,000 clones, roughly 83% recorded once. The J gene is TRBJ2-3, the V gene TRBV5-8, with 11 bases matching TRBD2. This clonotype was obtained from a human donor with chronic pancreatitis. Sequences were obtained from pancreas tissue with idiopathic chronic pancreatitis. In DNA form, the CDR3 reads TGTGCCAGCAGCTTACTCGTGACTAGCGGGGACGCAGATACGCAGTATTTT. Translating gives CASSLLVTSGDADTQYF. The full variable domain, rest sourced from reference TRBV5-8 and TRBJ2-3, is EAGVTQSPTHLIKTRGQQATLRCSPISGHTSVYWYQQALGLGLQFLLWYDEGEERNRGNFPPRFSGRQFPNYSSELNVNALELEDSALYLCASSLLVTSGDADTQYFGPGTRLTVL.